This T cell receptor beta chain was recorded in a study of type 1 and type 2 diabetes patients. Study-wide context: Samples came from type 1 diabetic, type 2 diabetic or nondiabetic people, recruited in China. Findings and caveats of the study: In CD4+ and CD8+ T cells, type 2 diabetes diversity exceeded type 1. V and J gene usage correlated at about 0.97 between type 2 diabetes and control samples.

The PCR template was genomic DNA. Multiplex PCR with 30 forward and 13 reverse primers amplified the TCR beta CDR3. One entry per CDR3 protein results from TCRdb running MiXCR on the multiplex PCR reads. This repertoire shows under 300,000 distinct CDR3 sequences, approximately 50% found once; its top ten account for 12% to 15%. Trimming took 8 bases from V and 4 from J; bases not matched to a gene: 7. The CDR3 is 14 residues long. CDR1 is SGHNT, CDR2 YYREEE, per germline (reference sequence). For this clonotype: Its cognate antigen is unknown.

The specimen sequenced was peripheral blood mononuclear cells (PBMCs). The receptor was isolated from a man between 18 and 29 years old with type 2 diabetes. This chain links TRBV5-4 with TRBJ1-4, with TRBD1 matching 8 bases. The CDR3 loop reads CASSQGQDNEKLFF. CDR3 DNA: TGTGCCAGTAGCCAGGGACAGGATAATGAAAAACTGTTTTTT.